This paragraph covers one TCR beta chain sequence. These data are taken from a study of blood T cell repertoires in COVID-19. Study context: From the United States, Italy and Spain came samples of acute and convalescent COVID-19. PBMCs, B-cell-depleted T cells, or T cells were the source of the cDNA or gDNA that made up the material.

This CDR3 has 16 amino acids. CDR1 is LGHDT, CDR2 YNNKEL, per germline (reference sequence). Unmatched junction bases numbered 5, after V lost 0 bases and J lost 7 bases. Study processing details: Reference gene primer amplification gave nucleated cell count estimates. The assay was immunoSEQ multiplex PCR, and TCRdb's table has in-frame clones only and misses some. V, J and clone size are taken as reported in that table, and D and trimming were inferred from the DNA itself. This table has tens of thousands of clones, less than 90% appearing once. The TCR comes from a human donor with acute or convalescent COVID-19. The donor label of this sample is uncertain. V usage is TRBV3-1 (or the pseudogene TRBV3-2) and J usage is TRBJ2-1, with 11 bases aligning to TRBD2. Sequenced input: peripheral blood. CDR3 sequence: CASSQDRIAGGNEQFF. The DNA of the CDR3 is TGTGCCAGCAGCCAAGATCGAATAGCGGGAGGGAATGAGCAGTTCTTC.